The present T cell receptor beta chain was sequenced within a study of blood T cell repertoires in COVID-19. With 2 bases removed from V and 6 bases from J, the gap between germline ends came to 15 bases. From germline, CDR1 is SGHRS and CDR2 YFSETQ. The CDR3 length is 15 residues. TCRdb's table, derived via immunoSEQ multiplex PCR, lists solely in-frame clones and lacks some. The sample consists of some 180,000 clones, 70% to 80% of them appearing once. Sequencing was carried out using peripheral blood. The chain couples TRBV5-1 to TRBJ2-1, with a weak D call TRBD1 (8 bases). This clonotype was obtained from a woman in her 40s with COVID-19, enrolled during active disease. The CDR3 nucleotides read TGCGCCAGCAGCTTACAGGGGGAGGGTGTCAATGAGCAGTTCTTC. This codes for CASSLQGEGVNEQFF.